Reported below is one T cell receptor (beta chain). In TCRdb, the 5' RACE reads were re-called with MiXCR into one record per CDR3 protein. The sample shows 46,000 or so distinct CDR3 sequences, roughly 13% of them seen only once. CDR3 length: 13 residues. Germline values: CDR1 LGHDT, CDR2 YNNKEL (reference sequence). V was clipped by 1 base and J by 11 bases, with 14 bases between them. These data come from a study of early T cells in non-severe SARS-CoV-2 infection. Study details: The authors sequenced bulk RNA from unsorted whole blood, leaving chains unpaired.

The sample taken for sequencing was whole blood. The sequence was obtained from an adult who was a healthcare worker with PCR-confirmed SARS-CoV-2 infection or an uninfected control (not recorded which). The chain has TRBV3-1 and TRBJ1-1; D may be TRBD1 (5 bases). The CDR3 coding sequence is TGTGCCAGCAGCCAAGGAAGGGCGGGGGACGCTTTCTTT. Translating it yields CASSQGRAGDAFF.